The entry below describes one TCR beta chain. Antigen unknown. The data are from a study of cytomegalovirus exposure and HLA in healthy donors. Study findings and constraints: Roughly uniform depth of sequencing across donors was assumed in presence/absence analyses. Rarity held for most TCR sequences, but there were some public TCRs that occurred in many donors.

Primers included in the PCR were 60 Vbeta and 13 Jbeta primers. As processed by the authors: The count from a later analysis was 60 million to 85 million unique TCR beta chains, 9.5 million to 11 million of them shared. The protocol was immunoSEQ multiplex PCR, while the TCRdb copy is restricted to in-frame clones and leaves out a portion. V, J and clone size were drawn from that table, and D and trimming were deduced from the DNA. The profile covers some 200,000 clones, with approximately 84% appearing a single time and over 2% taken by the ten largest. At collection, donors were nominally healthy, but unrecorded immune exposures were probable. Material for sequencing was PBMCs. The sequence was obtained from a woman aged 45-59 years in good health and CMV-seropositive.

This CDR3 reads CASSALGGGYTGELFF. Written as DNA, the CDR3 is TGTGCCAGCAGTGCCCTAGGGGGGGGATACACCGGGGAGCTGTTTTTT. This chain joins TRBV6-6 and TRBJ2-2; D possibly corresponds to TRBD2 (7 bases). This CDR3 is built from 16 residues. Trimming took 5 bases from V and 3 from J, leaving 16 bases between them. CDR1 is MNHNY and CDR2 is SVGAGI in the germline V gene (reference sequence).